This passage covers 25 T cell receptor beta chains from one sample sequenced in a study of T cells in Graves' hyperthyroidism and ophthalmopathy. The CDR3 regions of TCR beta were amplified from RNA transcripts. Primed by the HTBI set, a first-round RT-PCR was run on the TCR CDR3. TCRdb used MiXCR to reprocess the multiplex PCR reads, holding one entry per CDR3 protein. Among 500,000 to 600,000 distinct CDR3 sequences listed, 46% were seen once. Material: peripheral blood or thyroid tissue (not recorded which). All receptors derive from an adult woman with Graves' disease, either hyperthyroidism or ophthalmopathy (not recorded which).

In this sample, this clonotype turned up many times. The chain carries TRBV20-1 and TRBJ2-2; TRBD2 agrees at 8 bases. Germline assignment: CDR1 DFQATT and CDR2 SNEGSKA (reference sequence). The CDR3 contains 14 residues. Unmatched junction bases numbered 4, after V lost 3 bases and J lost 4 bases. This CDR3 reads CSARRTSLTGELFF. The DNA of the CDR3 is TGCAGTGCTAGGCGGACTAGCCTCACCGGGGAGCTGTTTTTT.

Remarks on this clonotype: A junction end diverges from the germline sequence, so it may reflect a read error. V is TRBV14 and J is TRBJ2-7; perhaps TRBD1 as D (7 bases). The CDR3 runs 13 residues. In germline, CDR1 is SGHDN, CDR2 FVKESK. CDR3 DNA: TGTGCCACCAGCCAGGGGGGCGGCTACGAGCAGTACTTC. It encodes CATSQGGGYEQYF.

In its sample, this clonotype was seen many times. The rearrangement links TRBV7-2 to TRBJ1-4; 9 nucleotides line up with TRBD1. The CDR3 has 14 amino acids. The ends lost 5 bases at V and 8 bases at J; junction bases unmatched: 6. Germline V gives CDR1 SGHTA, CDR2 FQGNSA. CDR3 coding DNA: TGTGCCAGCAGCCGCCGGGACAGGGAAGAAAAACTGTTTTTT. Amino acids: CASSRRDREEKLFF. Full variable domain (outside the CDR3, taken from reference TRBV7-2 and TRBJ1-4): GAGVSQSPSNKVTEKGKDVELRCDPISGHTALYWYRQSLGQGLEFLIYFQGNSAPDKSGLPSDRFSAERTGGSVSTLTIQRTQQEDSAVYLCASSRRDREEKLFFGSGTQLSVL.

V gene TRBV7-9 combines with J gene TRBJ2-2; D call uncertain. This CDR3 has 14 residues. V was trimmed by 5 bases and J by 3 bases, leaving 10 bases between them. Germline-derived CDR1 and CDR2 are SEHNR and FQNEAQ (reference sequence). The CDR3 sequence: CASSARRYTGELFF. CDR3 DNA: TGTGCCAGCAGCGCGCGACGGTACACCGGGGAGCTGTTTTTT.

This clonotype was counted only a few times. The rearrangement links TRBV18 to TRBJ2-2; 8 nucleotides line up with TRBD1. Germline CDR1 and CDR2: KGHSH and LQKENI. The CDR3 runs to 16 residues. Trimming took 0 bases from V and 1 from J; bases not matched to a gene: 1. The CDR3 DNA reads TGTGCCAGCTCACCACCCGGACAGGGGAACACCGGGGAGCTGTTTTTT. Its translation is CASSPPGQGNTGELFF.

The chain recombines TRBV19 with TRBJ1-5; 8 bases line up with TRBD1. Germline lookup yields CDR1 LNHDA and CDR2 SQIVND (reference sequence). There are 15 residues in the CDR3. The V segment lost 5 bases and the J segment 6 bases; nucleotides outside the gene matches: 9. This CDR3 is CASSAQGARGQPQHF. The CDR3, as DNA: TGTGCCAGTAGTGCTCAGGGGGCTCGGGGTCAGCCCCAGCATTTT.

In its sample, this clonotype was seen many times. V and J are TRBV4-1 and TRBJ2-5; D is perhaps TRBD1 (5 bases). Deletions cut 3 bases from V and 4 bases from J, with 15 bases between. The CDR3 loop spans 15 amino acids. Germline values: CDR1 MGHRA, CDR2 YSYEKL. The CDR3 sequence: CASSQTSRAPETQYF. The CDR3 DNA reads TGCGCCAGCAGCCAGACTTCCAGGGCCCCAGAGACCCAGTACTTC.

In this sample, this clonotype turned up many times. The chain uses TRBV2 and TRBJ1-2; a weak D match, TRBD1 (5 bases). The V end was cut by 4 bases, the J end by 8 bases, with 20 bases between. The length of the CDR3 is 15 residues. CDR1 and CDR2 from the germline V gene are SNHLY and FYNNEI. The CDR3 protein is CASSVRGTATGGYTF. The CDR3 DNA sequence: TGTGCCAGCAGTGTCCGGGGGACTGCCACTGGGGGCTACACCTTC.

The sample holds many counts of this clonotype. This chain joins TRBV7-3 and TRBJ2-7, with D perhaps being TRBD1 or TRBD2 (5 bases each). The CDR3 runs to 13 residues. In germline, CDR1 is SGHTA, CDR2 FQGTGA. Trimming left V 5 bases short and J 3 bases short, with 11 bases between. CDR3 nucleotides: TGTGCCAGCAGCCGGGACCGATTCTACGAGCAGTACTTC. It encodes CASSRDRFYEQYF.

The J gene is TRBJ1-6, the V gene TRBV20-1; no clear D. Per germline, CDR1 DFQATT and CDR2 SNEGSKA (reference sequence). This CDR3 is 11 amino acids long. Trimming removed 5 bases at V and 7 bases at J, with 6 bases between. The CDR3 coding sequence is TGCAGTGCTTCTGAGAATTCACCCCTCCACTTT. The encoded protein is CSASENSPLHF.

The V gene is TRBV20-1, the J gene TRBJ2-5; D gene unclear. The CDR3 has 12 amino acids. Germline V gene sequence: CDR1 DFQATT, CDR2 SNEGSKA (reference sequence). With 5 bases removed from V and 4 bases from J, the gap between germline ends came to 11 bases. This CDR3 reads CSALQLGETQYF. The CDR3 region has the DNA TGCAGTGCTTTACAGCTGGGAGAGACCCAGTACTTC.

The chain employs TRBV10-3 and TRBJ1-4; weak D call: TRBD1 (5 bases). With 6 bases removed from V and 6 bases from J, the gap between germline ends came to 14 bases. This CDR3 spans 14 amino acids. Germline V gene data show CDR1 as ENHRY and CDR2 as SYGVKD. The CDR3 region is CAISGDSADEKLFF. The DNA for the CDR3 is TGTGCCATCAGCGGTGACAGCGCCGATGAAAAACTGTTTTTT.

The genes are TRBV3-1 and TRBJ1-4; TRBD1 matches at 9 bases. Per germline, CDR1 LGHDT and CDR2 YNNKEL (reference sequence). This CDR3 comprises 16 residues. V dropped 0 bases and J dropped 5; count of bases not matched to a gene: 4. CDR3 DNA sequence: TGTGCCAGCAGCCAAGATGGGACAGGGAGGAATGAAAAACTGTTTTTT. It is translated as CASSQDGTGRNEKLFF. Full variable domain (rest looked up from reference TRBV3-1 and TRBJ1-4): DTAVSQTPKYLVTQMGNDKSIKCEQNLGHDTMYWYKQDSKKFLKIMFSYNNKELIINETVPNRFSPKSPDKAHLNLHINSLELGDSAVYFCASSQDGTGRNEKLFFGSGTQLSVL.

The genes are TRBV29-1 and TRBJ2-5, with D possibly being TRBD2 (6 bases). The V and J ends lost 1 base and 2 bases respectively, with 11 bases between them. The CDR3 totals 14 residues. The germline gives CDR1 SQVTM, CDR2 ANQGSEA. The CDR3 DNA reads TGCAGCGTTGAAGGGCTAGCGTCGCAAGAGACCCAGTACTTC. Translating it yields CSVEGLASQETQYF.

CDR3 protein: CASSEAPGGYTF. In nucleotides, the CDR3 is TGTGCCAGCAGTGAAGCGCCTGGTGGCTACACCTTC. V gene TRBV2 combines with J gene TRBJ1-2; D gene unclear. This CDR3 contains 12 residues. Germline V gives CDR1 SNHLY, CDR2 FYNNEI. Trimming removed 0 bases at V and 7 bases at J, with 6 bases between.

The chain links TRBV15 to TRBJ2-7; 9 bases line up with TRBD1. The V gene's germline CDR1 is LNHNV and CDR2 YYDKDF (reference sequence). CDR3 length: 16 amino acids. The V segment lost 3 bases and the J segment 1 base; nucleotides outside the gene matches: 7. CDR3 nucleotide sequence: TGTGCCACCAGCAGGTACAGACAGGGGGGTTCCTACGAGCAGTACTTC. Translating it yields CATSRYRQGGSYEQYF.

This chain uses TRBV19 with TRBJ1-6; possibly TRBD1 for D (5 bases). Trimming stripped 7 bases from V and 13 bases from J, with 23 bases between. CDR1 and CDR2 from the germline V gene are LNHDA and SQIVND (reference sequence). CDR3 size: 15 residues. Here the CDR3 DNA reads TGTGCCAGTACCAGCCAGTGGGACGGCGGTCCGCCCCTCCACTTT. Translated, it gives CASTSQWDGGPPLHF.

The gene calls are TRBV10-3 and TRBJ1-5; D remains unclear. V gave up 2 bases and J gave up 4 bases, with 9 bases separating them. Germline V CDR1 and CDR2: ENHRY, SYGVKD. The CDR3 has 14 residues. The DNA for the CDR3 is TGTGCCATCAGTGAGGACGGTGGTAATCAGCCCCAGCATTTT. It translates to CAISEDGGNQPQHF.

This sequence joins TRBV29-1 and TRBJ1-1; D may correspond to TRBD1 or TRBD2 (5 bases each). The DNA end favors TRBJ2-2, so the J call may be wrong. CDR3 length equals 14 residues. The germline V gene has CDR1 SQVTM and CDR2 ANQGSEA. Here the CDR3 reads CSVETGLGTGELFF. The CDR3 DNA is TGCAGCGTTGAAACGGGGCTGGGCACCGGGGAGCTGTTTTTT.

This clonotype was detected many times. The rearrangement uses TRBV7-6 and TRBJ1-6; no reliable D call. The CDR3 loop spans 15 amino acids. The ends were cut back, 5 bases at V and 6 bases at J, with 14 bases in the middle. Per germline, CDR1 SGHVS and CDR2 FNYEAQ. The CDR3 nucleotides read TGTGCCAGCAGCCCCTACAGTGAATTTAATTCACCCCTCCACTTT. Its protein is CASSPYSEFNSPLHF.

This clonotype showed up many times. The rearrangement links TRBV6-1 to TRBJ1-5, with D maybe TRBD1 (5 bases). This CDR3 has 14 residues. Trimming left V 4 bases short and J 5 bases short, with 12 bases between. Germline V CDR1 and CDR2: MNHNS, SASEGT. CDR3 sequence (DNA): TGTGCCAGCAGTGTGTCCAGGGAGGATCAGCCCCAGCATTTT. Protein sequence: CASSVSREDQPQHF.

The chain joins TRBV7-2 to TRBJ1-1, with 9 bases aligning to TRBD1. Germline CDR1 reads SGHTA; CDR2 reads FQGNSA. This CDR3 has 14 residues. Unmatched junction bases numbered 14, after V lost 6 bases and J lost 12 bases. The CDR3 loop is CASSLPGTGFSTFF. The CDR3 DNA reads as TGTGCCAGCAGTTTACCCGGGACAGGGTTTTCAACTTTCTTT.

This clonotype showed up many times. The rearrangement uses TRBV7-2 and TRBJ1-2; 7 nucleotides align to TRBD1. The CDR3 totals 14 residues. V trimming: 1 base; J trimming: 4 bases; junction bases outside the gene matches: 3. Germline V CDR1 and CDR2: SGHTA, FQGNSA. The CDR3 is CASSLGAGGYGYTF. The CDR3, as DNA: TGTGCCAGCAGCTTAGGGGCAGGGGGCTATGGCTACACCTTC. The full variable domain, in which reference TRBV7-2 and TRBJ1-2 provide the parts outside the CDR3, is GAGVSQSPSNKVTEKGKDVELRCDPISGHTALYWYRQSLGQGLEFLIYFQGNSAPDKSGLPSDRFSAERTGGSVSTLTIQRTQQEDSAVYLCASSLGAGGYGYTFGSGTRLTVV.

This sequence joins TRBV20-1 and TRBJ2-3; D is unresolved. V shed 4 bases and J shed 7 bases, with 15 bases lying between them. The CDR3 has 13 amino acids. The germline gives CDR1 DFQATT, CDR2 SNEGSKA (reference sequence). In nucleotides, the CDR3 is TGCAGTGCTATGGGCCCCATTATAAATACGCAGTATTTT. This sequence encodes CSAMGPIINTQYF.

The CDR3: CASHTNSGLPLHF. Written as DNA, the CDR3 is TGTGCCAGTCATACGAATTCGGGGCTGCCCCTCCACTTT. This chain uses TRBV7-3 with TRBJ1-6; a weak D match, TRBD1 (5 bases). This CDR3 region has 13 residues. Trimming shortened V by 9 bases and J by 13 bases, and 19 bases separated the two germline ends. Germline values: CDR1 SGHTA, CDR2 FQGTGA.